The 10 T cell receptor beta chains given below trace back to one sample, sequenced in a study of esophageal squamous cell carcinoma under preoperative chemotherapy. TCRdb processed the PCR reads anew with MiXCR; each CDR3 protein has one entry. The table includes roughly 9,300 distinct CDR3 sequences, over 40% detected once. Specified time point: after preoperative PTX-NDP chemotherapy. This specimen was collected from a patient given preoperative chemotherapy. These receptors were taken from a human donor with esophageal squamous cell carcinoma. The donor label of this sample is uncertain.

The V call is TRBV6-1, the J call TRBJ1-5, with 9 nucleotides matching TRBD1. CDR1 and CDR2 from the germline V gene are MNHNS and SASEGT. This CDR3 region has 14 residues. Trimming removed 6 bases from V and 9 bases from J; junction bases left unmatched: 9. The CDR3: CASSKTGGERPQHF. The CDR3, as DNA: TGTGCCAGCAGCAAGACAGGGGGGGAGCGGCCCCAGCATTTT.

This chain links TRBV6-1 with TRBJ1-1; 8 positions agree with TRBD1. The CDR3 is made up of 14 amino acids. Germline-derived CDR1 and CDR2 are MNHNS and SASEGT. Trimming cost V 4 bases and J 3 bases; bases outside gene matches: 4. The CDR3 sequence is CASSVVTGDTEAFF. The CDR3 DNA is TGTGCCAGCAGTGTGGTGACAGGGGACACTGAAGCTTTCTTT.

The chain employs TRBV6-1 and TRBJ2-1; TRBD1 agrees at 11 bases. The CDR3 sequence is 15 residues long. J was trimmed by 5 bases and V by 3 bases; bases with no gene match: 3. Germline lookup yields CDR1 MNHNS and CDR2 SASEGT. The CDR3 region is CASSDGTGGHNEQFF. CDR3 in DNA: TGTGCCAGCAGTGATGGGACAGGGGGTCACAATGAGCAGTTCTTC.

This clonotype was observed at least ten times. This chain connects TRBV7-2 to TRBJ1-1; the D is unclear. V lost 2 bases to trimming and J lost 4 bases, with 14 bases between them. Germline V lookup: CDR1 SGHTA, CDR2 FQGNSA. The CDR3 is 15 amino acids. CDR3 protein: CASSLTVAWVTEAFF. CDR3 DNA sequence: TGTGCCAGCAGCTTAACGGTGGCGTGGGTCACTGAAGCTTTCTTT.

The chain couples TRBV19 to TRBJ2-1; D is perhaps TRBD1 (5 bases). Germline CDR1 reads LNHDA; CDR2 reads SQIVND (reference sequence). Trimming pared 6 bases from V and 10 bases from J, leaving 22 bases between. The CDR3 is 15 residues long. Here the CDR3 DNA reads TGTGCCAGTAGCGGACAAGCCGGCAGATCCTACGAGCAGTTCTTC. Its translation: CASSGQAGRSYEQFF.

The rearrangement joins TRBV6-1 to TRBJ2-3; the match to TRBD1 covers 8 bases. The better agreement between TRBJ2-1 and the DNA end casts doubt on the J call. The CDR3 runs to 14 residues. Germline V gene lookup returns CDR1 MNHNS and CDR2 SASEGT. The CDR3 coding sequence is TGTGCCAGCAGTGTAACGGACAGGGTCTACGAGCAGTTCTTC. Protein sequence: CASSVTDRVYEQFF.

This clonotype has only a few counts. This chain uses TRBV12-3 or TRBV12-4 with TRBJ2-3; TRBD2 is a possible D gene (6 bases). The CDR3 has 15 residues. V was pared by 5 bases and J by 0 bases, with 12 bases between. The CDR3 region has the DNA TGTGCCAGCAGTCCATCGGGGACTAGCACAGATACGCAGTATTTT. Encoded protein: CASSPSGTSTDTQYF.

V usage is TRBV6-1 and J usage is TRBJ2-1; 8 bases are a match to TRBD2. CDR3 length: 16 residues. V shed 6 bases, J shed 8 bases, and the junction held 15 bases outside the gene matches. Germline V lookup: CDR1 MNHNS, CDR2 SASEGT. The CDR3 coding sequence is TGTGCCAGCAGGACTCCGGGGGGGGGGGGGGGCGATGAGCAGTTCTTC. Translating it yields CASRTPGGGGGDEQFF.

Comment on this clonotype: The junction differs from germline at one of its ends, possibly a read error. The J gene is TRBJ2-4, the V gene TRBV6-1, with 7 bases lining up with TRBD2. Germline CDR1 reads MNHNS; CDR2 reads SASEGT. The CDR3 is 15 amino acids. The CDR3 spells CARGAGAGDAETQYF. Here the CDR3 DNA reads TGTGCCAGGGGTGCCGGGGCGGGAGACGCAGAGACGCAGTATTTC.

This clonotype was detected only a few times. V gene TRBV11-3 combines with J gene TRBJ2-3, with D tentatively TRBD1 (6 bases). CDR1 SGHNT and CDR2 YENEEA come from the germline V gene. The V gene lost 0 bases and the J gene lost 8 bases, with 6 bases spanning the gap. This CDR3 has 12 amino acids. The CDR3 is CASSLDRGTQYF. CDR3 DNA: TGTGCCAGCAGCTTAGACAGGGGTACGCAGTATTTT.